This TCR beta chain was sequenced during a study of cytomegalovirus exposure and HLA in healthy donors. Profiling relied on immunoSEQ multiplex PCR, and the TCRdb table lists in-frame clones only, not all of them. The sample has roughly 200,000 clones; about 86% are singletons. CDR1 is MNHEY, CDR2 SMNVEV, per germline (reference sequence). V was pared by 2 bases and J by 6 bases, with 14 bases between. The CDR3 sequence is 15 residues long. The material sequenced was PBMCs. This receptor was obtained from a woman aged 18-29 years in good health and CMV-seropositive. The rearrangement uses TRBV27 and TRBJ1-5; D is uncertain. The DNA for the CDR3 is TGTGCCAGCAGTTTAGTTGGTACAGTCAGTCAGCCCCAGCATTTT. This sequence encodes CASSLVGTVSQPQHF.